This T cell receptor beta chain was captured by sequencing in a study of T-cell memory formation after mild COVID-19. Study information: The two donors had largely donor-specific TCR clusters.

The study's findings and limits: Mostly located in CM and EM were contracting CD4+ clones, with contracting CD8+ clones located in EMRA. A second wave expanding day 15 to 37 was CD4+-biased; contracting clones were balanced.

This clonotype appeared many times. Its target is unknown. The TCR alpha and TCR beta cDNA libraries, bearing sample barcodes and UMIs, were generated by 5'RACE using constant-segment primers. TCRdb reprocessed the 5' RACE reads with MiXCR, giving one entry per CDR3 protein. The sample contains 35,000 to 45,000 distinct CDR3 sequences, less than 8% of which appear only once. This CDR3 has 17 residues. Germline V CDR1 and CDR2: SGDLS, YYNGEE. V was pared by 4 bases and J by 4 bases, with 20 bases between. Material: PBMCs or a T cell subset sorted from them (not recorded which). The chain is built from TRBV9 and TRBJ2-2; D uncertain. The receptor's source is an adult who had mild COVID-19 (a few samples of this study predate the infection). Cell type and time point are not known. The CDR3 here is CASSPRSPSPFTGELFF. The DNA of the CDR3 is TGTGCCAGCAGCCCCCGGAGCCCTTCACCATTCACCGGGGAGCTGTTTTTT.